A selection of T cell receptor beta chains follows, all from one sample in a study of blood T cell repertoires in COVID-19. Measured with immunoSEQ multiplex PCR; TCRdb has only the in-frame clones, and not every one. Among a few hundred thousand clones listed, approximately 88% were seen once. The source material was peripheral blood. These receptors were taken from a woman aged 40 to 50 who had recovered from COVID-19. The CDR3 runs from the conserved cysteine through the conserved F or W. A D gene is named only where the DNA matches it firmly. Size is omitted from some rows. Given values are once, few, many or a class for expanded clones.

D: -
V: TRBV3-1/TRBV3-2
length: 14
J: TRBJ2-3
size: -
DNA: TGTGCCAGCAGCCAAAGCGGGAGCACAGATACGCAGTATTTT
CDR3: CASSQSGSTDTQYF

D: TRBD1
V: TRBV14
length: 15
J: TRBJ2-3
size: -
DNA: TGTGCCAGCAGCCCCTCGACAGGGGTAGCAGATACGCAGTATTTT
CDR3: CASSPSTGVADTQYF

D: -
V: TRBV2
length: 15
J: TRBJ1-5
size: -
DNA: TGTGCCAGCAGTCCCAACCTAGGGGGCAATCAGCCCCAGCATTTT
CDR3: CASSPNLGGNQPQHF

D: -
V: TRBV19
length: 13
J: TRBJ2-3
size: -
DNA: TGTGCCAGTAGAAACTCGGGGACAGATACGCAGTATTTT
CDR3: CASRNSGTDTQYF

D: -
V: TRBV10-3
length: 13
J: TRBJ1-1
size: -
DNA: TGTGCCATCAGTGACAGGGATAACACTGAAGCTTTCTTT
CDR3: CAISDRDNTEAFF

D: -
V: TRBV12-3/TRBV12-4
length: 12
J: TRBJ2-7
size: -
DNA: TGTGCCAGCAGTTCCGACAGCCACGAGCAGTACTTC
CDR3: CASSSDSHEQYF

D: -
V: TRBV18
length: 14
J: TRBJ1-5
size: -
DNA: TGTGCCAGCTCACCACGGAGGTCTGATCAGCCCCAGCATTTT
CDR3: CASSPRRSDQPQHF

D: -
V: TRBV19
length: 11
J: TRBJ2-2
size: -
DNA: TGTGCCAGTCTCTGGGGCCGGGAGCTGTTTTTT
CDR3: CASLWGRELFF

D: TRBD2
V: TRBV29-1
length: 16
J: TRBJ2-1
size: few
DNA: TGTCCCATTGGCACTAGCGGGCCAGAAAACTACAATGAGCAGTTCTTC
CDR3: CPIGTSGPENYNEQFF

D: TRBD1
V: TRBV7-9
length: 14
J: TRBJ1-4
size: once
DNA: TGTGCCAGCAGCTTGGACAGGGAGCGTGAAAAACTGTTTTTT
CDR3: CASSLDREREKLFF

D: TRBD1
V: TRBV20-1
length: 15
J: TRBJ2-7
size: -
DNA: TGCAGTGCTAGTGCCGGGACAGGGCTTTCCTACGAGCAGTACTTC
CDR3: CSASAGTGLSYEQYF

D: TRBD1
V: TRBV19
length: 15
J: TRBJ2-3
size: -
DNA: TGTGCCAGTAGCCAGGGGCAGGGGGCGGCAGATACGCAGTATTTT
CDR3: CASSQGQGAADTQYF

D: TRBD1
V: TRBV25-1
length: 14
J: TRBJ2-7
size: -
DNA: TGTGCCAGCAGTGAATTGACAGGGAATCGCGAGCAGTACTTC
CDR3: CASSELTGNREQYF

D: -
V: TRBV11-3
length: 14
J: TRBJ1-1
size: few
DNA: TGTGCCAGCACCCTCGACAGTTCCGCCACTGAAGCTTTCTTT
CDR3: CASTLDSSATEAFF

D: TRBD2
V: TRBV7-2
length: 15
J: TRBJ2-3
size: once
DNA: TGTGCCAGCAGCTACCTAGCGGGAGTCACAGATACGCAGTATTTT
CDR3: CASSYLAGVTDTQYF

D: -
V: TRBV12-2
length: 15
J: TRBJ1-5
size: few
DNA: TGTGCAAGTCGCCCACGGGGAGGGGGCAATCAGCCCCAGCATTTT
CDR3: CASRPRGGGNQPQHF

D: TRBD1
V: TRBV10-3
length: 15
J: TRBJ1-1
size: -
DNA: TGTGCCATCAGGGGGGACAGCGTGCCGAACACTGAAGCTTTCTTT
CDR3: CAIRGDSVPNTEAFF

D: -
V: TRBV5-1
length: 15
J: TRBJ2-2
size: -
DNA: TGCGCCAGCAGCTTGATGGCGGCGAACACCGGGGAGCTGTTTTTT
CDR3: CASSLMAANTGELFF

D: -
V: TRBV5-1
length: 14
J: TRBJ2-1
size: -
DNA: TGCGCCAGCAGCTTTGGGGGGGCCGAGGATGAGCAGTTCTTC
CDR3: CASSFGGAEDEQFF

D: TRBD2
V: TRBV4-1
length: 19
J: TRBJ2-1
size: -
DNA: TGCGCCAGCAGCCAAGCAAGGCTAGCGGGAGGGTTTTCCTTGGGTGAGCAGTTCTTC
CDR3: CASSQARLAGGFSLGEQFF

D: TRBD2
V: TRBV11-1
length: 16
J: TRBJ2-3
size: once
DNA: TGTGCCAGCAGCCCCGGGACTAGCGGGAGTTTTGATACGCAGTATTTT
CDR3: CASSPGTSGSFDTQYF

D: -
V: TRBV4-2
length: 15
J: TRBJ1-3
size: -
DNA: TGTGCCAGCAGCCAGGGGCCAGGGTTGGACAACACCATATATTTT
CDR3: CASSQGPGLDNTIYF

D: TRBD1
V: TRBV2
length: 14
J: TRBJ2-7
size: -
DNA: TGTGCCAGCAGTGAGGGACAGGGAAAATACGAGCAGTACTTC
CDR3: CASSEGQGKYEQYF

D: TRBD1
V: TRBV28
length: 15
J: TRBJ2-7
size: -
DNA: TGTGCCAGCAGTTCGACAGGGGCCTACTCCTACGAGCAGTACTTC
CDR3: CASSSTGAYSYEQYF

D: -
V: TRBV19
length: 14
J: TRBJ1-1
size: once
DNA: TGTGCCAGTAGCCTGAGGAGGGGCCACACTGAAGCTTTCTTT
CDR3: CASSLRRGHTEAFF

D: TRBD2
V: TRBV12-3/TRBV12-4
length: 11
J: TRBJ2-7
size: -
DNA: TGTGCCAGCAGTTCTAGCGGGGAGCAGTACTTC
CDR3: CASSSSGEQYF

D: TRBD2
V: TRBV2
length: 16
J: TRBJ2-5
size: once
DNA: TGTGCCAGCAGTGGCCCCCTAACGGGAGGGGAAGAGACCCAGTACTTC
CDR3: CASSGPLTGGEETQYF

D: -
V: TRBV28
length: 12
J: TRBJ2-7
size: -
DNA: TGTGCCAGCCAAATCAACGGCTACGAGCAGTACTTC
CDR3: CASQINGYEQYF

D: TRBD1
V: TRBV7-8
length: 15
J: TRBJ1-4
size: once
DNA: TGTGCCAGCAGTACAGGGGACAGGAGATATGAAAAACTGTTTTTT
CDR3: CASSTGDRRYEKLFF

D: -
V: TRBV30
length: 15
J: TRBJ2-3
size: -
DNA: TGTGCCTGGAGTGTCAAACTAGCTTCATTGGATACGCAGTATTTT
CDR3: CAWSVKLASLDTQYF

D: -
V: TRBV7-2
length: 16
J: TRBJ2-3
size: -
DNA: TGTGCCAGCAGCTTTTTATCCCCACTGCAGGCAGATACGCAGTATTTT
CDR3: CASSFLSPLQADTQYF

D: TRBD2
V: TRBV7-8
length: 17
J: TRBJ2-5
size: -
DNA: TGTGCCAGCAGCTTAGAACCCGGACTAGCGGGACTGGAGACCCAGTACTTC
CDR3: CASSLEPGLAGLETQYF

D: -
V: TRBV9
length: 15
J: TRBJ2-7
size: -
DNA: TGTGCCAGCAGCGTAGATGCTAGCGCGACCTACGAGCAGTACTTC
CDR3: CASSVDASATYEQYF

D: TRBD2
V: TRBV7-9
length: 16
J: TRBJ2-5
size: -
DNA: TGTGCCAGCAGCTTAGGGGGGACTAGCGGACAAGGAGCCCAGTACTTC
CDR3: CASSLGGTSGQGAQYF

D: -
V: TRBV19
length: 13
J: TRBJ1-1
size: -
DNA: TGTGCCAGTATCTCCGGGAAGAACACTGAAGCTTTCTTT
CDR3: CASISGKNTEAFF

D: TRBD2
V: TRBV4-1
length: 17
J: TRBJ2-3
size: -
DNA: TGCGCCAGCAGCCAAGTGACTAGCGGGAGGGCCACAGATACGCAGTATTTT
CDR3: CASSQVTSGRATDTQYF

D: TRBD2
V: TRBV5-1
length: 16
J: TRBJ2-3
size: -
DNA: TGCGCCAGCAGCCAAGGGACTAGCGGGATCACAGATACGCAGTATTTT
CDR3: CASSQGTSGITDTQYF

D: TRBD2
V: TRBV6-5
length: 15
J: TRBJ2-3
size: -
DNA: TGTGCCAGCAACGGACTAGCGAGTTCCACAGATACGCAGTATTTT
CDR3: CASNGLASSTDTQYF

D: TRBD1
V: TRBV5-1
length: 14
J: TRBJ2-1
size: -
DNA: TGCGCCAGCAGGATCGGGACAGCTTACAATGAGCAGTTCTTC
CDR3: CASRIGTAYNEQFF

D: TRBD2
V: TRBV15
length: 15
J: TRBJ2-5
size: -
DNA: TGTGCCACCAGCAGAGATGCGGGAGGAGGAGAGACCCAGTACTTC
CDR3: CATSRDAGGGETQYF

D: -
V: TRBV6-5
length: 15
J: TRBJ2-7
size: -
DNA: TGTGCCAGCAGGATGACCCGGGACAACAGTTACGAGCAGTACTTC
CDR3: CASRMTRDNSYEQYF

D: TRBD1
V: TRBV30
length: 16
J: TRBJ1-5
size: -
DNA: TGTGCCTGGAGTGCCATGGACAGGGGCTACAATCAGCCCCAGCATTTT
CDR3: CAWSAMDRGYNQPQHF

D: -
V: TRBV11-2
length: 15
J: TRBJ1-6
size: -
DNA: TGTGCCAGCAGCCTCCAGCTGGACATTAATTCACCCCTCCACTTT
CDR3: CASSLQLDINSPLHF

D: TRBD2
V: TRBV9
length: 16
J: TRBJ2-5
size: once
DNA: TGTGCCAGCAGCGTAGGCCCGGCTAGCGGTCAAGAGACCCAGTACTTC
CDR3: CASSVGPASGQETQYF

D: TRBD1
V: TRBV28
length: 15
J: TRBJ2-1
size: -
DNA: TGTGCCAGCAGTTTTACAGGGGCGCTATACAATGAGCAGTTCTTC
CDR3: CASSFTGALYNEQFF

D: -
V: TRBV28
length: 14
J: TRBJ1-4
size: -
DNA: TGTGCCAGCAACATAGGGGGAGGGTACGAAAAACTGTTTTTT
CDR3: CASNIGGGYEKLFF

D: TRBD1
V: TRBV2
length: 12
J: TRBJ1-2
size: -
DNA: TGTGCCGGAGGGGACAGCAACTATGGCTACACCTTC
CDR3: CAGGDSNYGYTF

D: -
V: TRBV5-5
length: 16
J: TRBJ1-6
size: -
DNA: TGTGCCAGCAGCTTATGGGGACTTACAATTAATTCACCCCTCCACTTT
CDR3: CASSLWGLTINSPLHF

D: TRBD1
V: TRBV19
length: 15
J: TRBJ1-5
size: -
DNA: TGTGCCACCCGGGACAGCAAATCACTCAATCAGCCCCAGCATTTT
CDR3: CATRDSKSLNQPQHF

D: TRBD2
V: TRBV7-3
length: 16
J: TRBJ2-3
size: -
DNA: TGTGCCAGCAGCTCCTTAGCGGGAGGGCCCACAGATACGCAGTATTTT
CDR3: CASSSLAGGPTDTQYF